Below are 8 T cell receptor beta chains sequenced from a single sample in a study of regulatory T cells in long-lasting Graves disease. Investigators prepared the TCR beta libraries by applying iRepertoire HTBI primers and Arm-PCR of CDR3 regions. TCRdb re-analysed the multiplex PCR reads in MiXCR, keeping a single row per CDR3 protein. Of roughly 500,000 distinct CDR3 sequences listed, less than 25% are singletons. The time point was: persistent/refractory GD, antithyroid drugs over 5 years with positive TRAb. Scientists built the TCR library using RNA that was extracted from PBMCs. The sample in question was peripheral blood mononuclear cells (PBMCs), obtained when the disease was refractory, from a patient treated with antithyroid drugs. The receptors shown here come from a female donor with Graves disease.

This clonotype was picked up a small number of times. This chain uses TRBV5-1 with TRBJ1-1; TRBD1 is a possible D gene (5 bases). Trimming removed 5 bases from V and 4 bases from J, with 15 bases in between. CDR1 is SGHRS and CDR2 is YFSETQ in the germline V gene. This CDR3 is 14 amino acids long. The CDR3 DNA is TGCGCCAGCAGAAATCCTCAGGGAGGCACTGAAGCTTTCTTT. Protein product: CASRNPQGGTEAFF.

In this sample, this clonotype turned up many times. This chain joins TRBV11-1 and TRBJ1-2, with D uncertain. The CDR3 is 14 residues long. The V end lost 4 bases, the J end lost 7 bases, and 16 bases lay between the germline ends. Looked up from germline, CDR1 is SGHAT and CDR2 is FQDESV (reference sequence). In nucleotides, the CDR3 is TGTGCCAGCAGCTCGCCCAGCGCCGGGGTTGGCTACACCTTC. Protein product: CASSSPSAGVGYTF.

The chain joins TRBV6-2 or TRBV6-3 to TRBJ2-7; tentative D call: TRBD1 (5 bases). The CDR3 loop spans 16 amino acids. Trimming took off 3 bases at V and 4 bases at J, with 19 bases between the two ends. From germline, CDR1 is MNHEY and CDR2 SVGEGT. CDR3 DNA sequence: TGTGCCAGCAGTTATGAACTGAGGACAACTTCTTACGAGCAGTACTTC. This gives the protein CASSYELRTTSYEQYF.

This rearrangement joins TRBV6-1 to TRBJ2-3, with D possibly TRBD1 on 5 matching bases. This CDR3 has 17 amino acids. In germline, CDR1 is MNHNS, CDR2 SASEGT. Trimming removed 0 bases from V and 0 bases from J, with 13 bases in between. The CDR3: CASSEAGPGYSTDTQYF. In DNA form, the CDR3 reads TGTGCCAGCAGTGAAGCGGGGCCGGGCTATAGCACAGATACGCAGTATTTT.

The sample holds a few counts of this clonotype. The V gene is TRBV9, the J gene TRBJ2-7, with D perhaps matching TRBD2 (5 bases). Germline V gene lookup returns CDR1 SGDLS and CDR2 YYNGEE. V lost 9 bases to trimming and J lost 3 bases, with 16 bases between them. The length of the CDR3 is 13 residues. Written as DNA, the CDR3 is TGTGCCACCCCCGGGGAGCCCATCTACGAGCAGTACTTC. It codes for CATPGEPIYEQYF. Full variable domain (remainder filled in from reference TRBV9 and TRBJ2-7): DSGVTQTPKHLITATGQRVTLRCSPRSGDLSVYWYQQSLDQGLQFLIQYYNGEERAKGNILERFSAQQFPDLHSELNLSSLELGDSALYFCATPGEPIYEQYFGPGTRLTVT.

The V and J genes are TRBV6-1 and TRBJ2-5; D is possibly TRBD2 (6 bases). The CDR3 spans 14 residues. Trimming pared 6 bases from V and 1 base from J, leaving 12 bases between. Germline assignment: CDR1 MNHNS and CDR2 SASEGT. This CDR3 reads CASSFLGGQETQYF. CDR3 DNA: TGTGCCAGCAGCTTCCTCGGGGGCCAAGAGACCCAGTACTTC.

The sample holds a few counts of this clonotype. This rearrangement joins TRBV19 to TRBJ2-2; 9 bases align to TRBD2. V shed 5 bases, J shed 3 bases, and the junction held 7 bases outside the gene matches. This CDR3 has 16 residues. Germline CDR1 and CDR2: LNHDA and SQIVND (reference sequence). The CDR3 sequence: CASSLSGSRYTGELFF. DNA for the CDR3: TGTGCCAGTAGTCTTAGCGGGAGCAGGTACACCGGGGAGCTGTTTTTT.

This clonotype was seen ten or more times. The rearrangement links TRBV3-1 to TRBJ1-6; TRBD1 is a possible D gene (5 bases). The CDR3 contains 13 residues. CDR1 and CDR2 (germline): LGHDT, YNNKEL (reference sequence). V was clipped by 4 bases and J by 13 bases, with 14 bases between them. CDR3 sequence: CASSLGDGGPLHF. In DNA, the CDR3 is TGTGCCAGCAGCCTGGGGGACGGAGGTCCCCTCCACTTT.